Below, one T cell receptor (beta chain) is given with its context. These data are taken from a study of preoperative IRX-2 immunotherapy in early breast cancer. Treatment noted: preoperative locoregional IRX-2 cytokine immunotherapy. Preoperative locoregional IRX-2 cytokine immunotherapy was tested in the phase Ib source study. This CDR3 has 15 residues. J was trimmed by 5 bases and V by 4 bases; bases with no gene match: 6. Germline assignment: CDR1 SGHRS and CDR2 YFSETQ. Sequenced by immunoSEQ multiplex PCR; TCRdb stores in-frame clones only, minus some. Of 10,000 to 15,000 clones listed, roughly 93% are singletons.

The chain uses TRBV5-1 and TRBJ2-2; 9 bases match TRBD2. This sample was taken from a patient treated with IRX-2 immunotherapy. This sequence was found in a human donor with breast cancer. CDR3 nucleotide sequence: TGCGCCAGCAGCCTTAGCGGGGGAGATACCGGGGAGCTGTTTTTT. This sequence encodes CASSLSGGDTGELFF.